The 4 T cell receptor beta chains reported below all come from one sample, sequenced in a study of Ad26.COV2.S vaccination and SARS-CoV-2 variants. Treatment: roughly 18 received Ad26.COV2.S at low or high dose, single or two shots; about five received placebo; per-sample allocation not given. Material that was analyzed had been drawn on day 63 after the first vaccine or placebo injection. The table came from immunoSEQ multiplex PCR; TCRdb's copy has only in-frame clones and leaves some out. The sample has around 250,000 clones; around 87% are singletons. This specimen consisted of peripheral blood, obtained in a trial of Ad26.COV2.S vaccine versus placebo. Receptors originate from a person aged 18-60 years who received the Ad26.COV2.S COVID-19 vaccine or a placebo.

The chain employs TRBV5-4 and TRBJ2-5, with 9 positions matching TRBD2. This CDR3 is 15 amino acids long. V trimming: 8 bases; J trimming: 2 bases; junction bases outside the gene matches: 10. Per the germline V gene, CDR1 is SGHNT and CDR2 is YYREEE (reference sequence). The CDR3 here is CASRPDLAGQETQYF. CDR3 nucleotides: TGTGCCAGTAGACCTGACCTAGCGGGGCAAGAGACCCAGTACTTC. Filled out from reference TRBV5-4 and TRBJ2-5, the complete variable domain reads ETGVTQSPTHLIKTRGQQVTLRCSSQSGHNTVSWYQQALGQGPQFIFQYYREEENGRGNFPPRFSGLQFPNYSSELNVNALELDDSALYLCASRPDLAGQETQYFGPGTRLLVL.

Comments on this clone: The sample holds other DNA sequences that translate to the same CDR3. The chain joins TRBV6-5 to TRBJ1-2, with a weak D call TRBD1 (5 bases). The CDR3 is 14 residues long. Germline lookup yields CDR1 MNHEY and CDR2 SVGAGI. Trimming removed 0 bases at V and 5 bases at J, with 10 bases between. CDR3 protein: CASSYSIQAYGYTF. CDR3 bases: TGTGCCAGCAGTTACTCGATACAGGCGTATGGCTACACCTTC.

CDR3 sequence (DNA): TGTGCCAGCAGCTTAGGGGGGTCGCGGGGAAACACCATATATTTT. It is translated as CASSLGGSRGNTIYF. This rearrangement joins TRBV7-2 to TRBJ1-3; D is perhaps TRBD1 (5 bases). The CDR3 consists of 15 residues. V dropped 1 base and J dropped 4 bases, with 11 bases sitting between them. CDR1 and CDR2 (germline): SGHTA, FQGNSA.

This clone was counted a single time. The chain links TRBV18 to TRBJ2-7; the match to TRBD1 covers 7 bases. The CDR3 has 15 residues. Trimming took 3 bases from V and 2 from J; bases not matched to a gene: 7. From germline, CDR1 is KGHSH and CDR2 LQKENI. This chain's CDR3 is CASSPQGQTTYEQYF. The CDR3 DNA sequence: TGTGCCAGCTCACCCCAGGGACAGACGACCTACGAGCAGTACTTC.